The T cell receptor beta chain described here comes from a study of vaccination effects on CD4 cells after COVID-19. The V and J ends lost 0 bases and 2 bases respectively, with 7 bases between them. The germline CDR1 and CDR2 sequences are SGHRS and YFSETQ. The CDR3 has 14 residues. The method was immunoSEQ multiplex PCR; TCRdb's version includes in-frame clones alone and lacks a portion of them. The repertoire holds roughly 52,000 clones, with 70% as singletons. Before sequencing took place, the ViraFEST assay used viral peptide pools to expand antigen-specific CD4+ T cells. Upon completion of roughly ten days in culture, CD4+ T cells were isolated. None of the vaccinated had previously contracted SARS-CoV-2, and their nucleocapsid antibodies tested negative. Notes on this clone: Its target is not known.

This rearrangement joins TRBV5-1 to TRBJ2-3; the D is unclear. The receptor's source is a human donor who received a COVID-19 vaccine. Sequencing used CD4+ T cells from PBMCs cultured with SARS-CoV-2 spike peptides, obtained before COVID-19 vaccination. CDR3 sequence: CASSLVGFTDTQYF. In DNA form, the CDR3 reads TGCGCCAGCAGCTTGGTCGGGTTCACAGATACGCAGTATTTT.